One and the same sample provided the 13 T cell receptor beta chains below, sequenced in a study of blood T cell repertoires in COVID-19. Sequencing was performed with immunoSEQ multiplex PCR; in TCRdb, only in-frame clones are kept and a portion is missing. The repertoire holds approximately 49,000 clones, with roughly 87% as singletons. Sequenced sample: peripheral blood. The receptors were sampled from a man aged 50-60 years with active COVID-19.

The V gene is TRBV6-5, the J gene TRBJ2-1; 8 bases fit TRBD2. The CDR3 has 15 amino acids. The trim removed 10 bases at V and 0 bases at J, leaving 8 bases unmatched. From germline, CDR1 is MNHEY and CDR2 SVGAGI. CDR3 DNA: TGTGCCACCAGCCGGGGGGGGGTCTCCTACAATGAGCAGTTCTTC. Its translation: CATSRGGVSYNEQFF.

The CDR3: CASSNTGTVYGYTF. Written as DNA, the CDR3 is TGTGCCAGTAGTAACACCGGGACAGTCTATGGCTACACCTTC. V is TRBV19 and J is TRBJ1-2; 7 nucleotides agree with TRBD1. The V segment lost 4 bases and the J segment 4 bases; nucleotides outside the gene matches: 6. The CDR3 totals 14 residues. Germline V gene sequence: CDR1 LNHDA, CDR2 SQIVND (reference sequence).

CDR3 sequence: CASRVDQGDTGELFF. The CDR3 DNA sequence: TGTGCCAGCAGGGTAGATCAGGGGGACACCGGGGAGCTGTTTTTT. This chain joins TRBV6-5 and TRBJ2-2; 7 nucleotides align to TRBD1. Losses at the gene ends were 6 bases for V and 3 bases for J; bases not matched to a gene: 7. The CDR3 is 15 residues long. Germline V CDR1 and CDR2: MNHEY, SVGAGI.

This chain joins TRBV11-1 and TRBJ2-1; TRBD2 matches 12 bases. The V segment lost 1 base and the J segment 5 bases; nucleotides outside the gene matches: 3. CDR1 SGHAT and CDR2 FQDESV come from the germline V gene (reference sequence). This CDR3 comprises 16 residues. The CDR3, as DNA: TGTGCCAGCAGCTTAGAACTAGCGGGGGGCGACAATGAGCAGTTCTTC. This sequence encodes CASSLELAGGDNEQFF.

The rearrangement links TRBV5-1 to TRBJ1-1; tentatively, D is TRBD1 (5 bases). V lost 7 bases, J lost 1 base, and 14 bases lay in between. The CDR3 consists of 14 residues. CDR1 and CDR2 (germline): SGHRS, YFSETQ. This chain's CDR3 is CASGGLEGNTEAFF. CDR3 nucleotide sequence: TGCGCCAGCGGGGGTTTGGAGGGGAACACTGAAGCTTTCTTT.

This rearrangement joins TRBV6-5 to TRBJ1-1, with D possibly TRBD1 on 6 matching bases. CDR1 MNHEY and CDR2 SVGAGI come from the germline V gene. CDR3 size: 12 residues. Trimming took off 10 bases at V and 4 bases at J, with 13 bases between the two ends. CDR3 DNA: TGTGCCATCATCACAGGGACCACTGAAGCTTTCTTT. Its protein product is CAIITGTTEAFF.

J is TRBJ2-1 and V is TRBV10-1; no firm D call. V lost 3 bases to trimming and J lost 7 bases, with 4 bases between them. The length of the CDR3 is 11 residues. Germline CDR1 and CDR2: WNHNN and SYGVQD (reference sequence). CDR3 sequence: CASSDSNEQFF. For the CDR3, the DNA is TGCGCCAGCAGTGATTCAAATGAGCAGTTCTTC.

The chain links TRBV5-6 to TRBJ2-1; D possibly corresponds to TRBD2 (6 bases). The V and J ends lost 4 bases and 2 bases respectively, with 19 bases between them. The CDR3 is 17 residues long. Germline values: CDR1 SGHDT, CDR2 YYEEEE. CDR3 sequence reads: CASSTAGTSRAYNEQFF. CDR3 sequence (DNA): TGTGCCAGCAGCACCGCGGGCACTAGCAGGGCCTACAATGAGCAGTTCTTC. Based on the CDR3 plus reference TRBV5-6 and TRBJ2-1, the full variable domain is DAGVTQSPTHLIKTRGQQVTLRCSPKSGHDTVSWYQQALGQGPQFIFQYYEEEERQRGNFPDRFSGHQFPNYSSELNVNALLLGDSALYLCASSTAGTSRAYNEQFFGPGTRLTVL.

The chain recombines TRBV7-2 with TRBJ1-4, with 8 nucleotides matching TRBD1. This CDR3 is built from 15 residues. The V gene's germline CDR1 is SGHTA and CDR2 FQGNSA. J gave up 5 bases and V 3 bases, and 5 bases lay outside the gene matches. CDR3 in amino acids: CASSFGQGGNEKLFF. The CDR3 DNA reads TGTGCCAGCAGCTTCGGACAGGGAGGGAATGAAAAACTGTTTTTT.

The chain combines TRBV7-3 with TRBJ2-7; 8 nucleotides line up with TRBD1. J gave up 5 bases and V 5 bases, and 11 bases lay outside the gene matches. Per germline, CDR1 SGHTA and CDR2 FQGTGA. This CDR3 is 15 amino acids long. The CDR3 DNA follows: TGTGCCAGCAGCGATCCCGACAGGGGTTTAAACGAGCAGTACTTC. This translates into CASSDPDRGLNEQYF.

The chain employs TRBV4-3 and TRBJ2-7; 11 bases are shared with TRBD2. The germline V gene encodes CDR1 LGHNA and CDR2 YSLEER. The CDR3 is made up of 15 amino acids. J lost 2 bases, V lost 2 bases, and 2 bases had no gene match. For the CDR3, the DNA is TGCGCCAGCAGCCAAATTAGCGGGGGGGCCTACGAGCAGTACTTC. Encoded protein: CASSQISGGAYEQYF.

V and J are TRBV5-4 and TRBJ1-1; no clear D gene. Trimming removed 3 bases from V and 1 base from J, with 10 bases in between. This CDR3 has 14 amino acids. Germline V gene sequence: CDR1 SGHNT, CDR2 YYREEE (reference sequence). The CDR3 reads CASSSGMQNTEAFF. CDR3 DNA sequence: TGTGCCAGCAGCTCCGGGATGCAGAACACTGAAGCTTTCTTT.

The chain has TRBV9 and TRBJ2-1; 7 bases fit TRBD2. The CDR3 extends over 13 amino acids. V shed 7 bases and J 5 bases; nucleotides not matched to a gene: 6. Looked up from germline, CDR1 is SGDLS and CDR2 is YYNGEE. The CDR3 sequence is CASGLAADNEQFF. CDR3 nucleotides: TGTGCCAGCGGGCTAGCGGCTGACAATGAGCAGTTCTTC.